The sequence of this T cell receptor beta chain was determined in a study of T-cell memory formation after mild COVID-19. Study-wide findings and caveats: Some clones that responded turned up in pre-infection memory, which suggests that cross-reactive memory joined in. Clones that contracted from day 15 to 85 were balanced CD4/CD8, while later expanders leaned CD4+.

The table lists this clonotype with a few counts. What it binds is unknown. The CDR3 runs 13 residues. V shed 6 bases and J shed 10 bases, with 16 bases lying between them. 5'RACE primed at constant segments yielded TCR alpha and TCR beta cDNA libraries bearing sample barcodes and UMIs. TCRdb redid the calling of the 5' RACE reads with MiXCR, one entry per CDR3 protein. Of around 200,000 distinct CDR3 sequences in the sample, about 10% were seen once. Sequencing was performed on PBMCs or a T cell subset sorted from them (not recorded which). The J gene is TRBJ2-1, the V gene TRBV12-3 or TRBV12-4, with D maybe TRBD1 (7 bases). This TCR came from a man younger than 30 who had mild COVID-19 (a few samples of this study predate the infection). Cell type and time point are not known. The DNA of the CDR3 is TGTGCCAGCAGCCTGGGAGGACAGGTAGAGCAGTTCTTC. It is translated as CASSLGGQVEQFF.